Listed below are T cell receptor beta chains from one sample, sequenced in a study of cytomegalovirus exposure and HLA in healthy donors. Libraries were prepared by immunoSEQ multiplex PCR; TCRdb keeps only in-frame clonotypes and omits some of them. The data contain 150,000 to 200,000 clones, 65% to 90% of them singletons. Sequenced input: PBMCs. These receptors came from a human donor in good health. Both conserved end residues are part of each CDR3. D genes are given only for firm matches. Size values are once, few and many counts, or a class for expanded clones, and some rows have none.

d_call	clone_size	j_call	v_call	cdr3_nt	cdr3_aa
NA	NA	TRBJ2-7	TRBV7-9	TGTGCCAGCAGCTTACCCGAGCACAGGGAAACCTACGAGCAGTACTTC	CASSLPEHRETYEQYF
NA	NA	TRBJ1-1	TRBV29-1	TGCAGCGTTGAAAGTCAGGGTTACCTACCGAACACTGAAGCTTTCTTT	CSVESQGYLPNTEAFF
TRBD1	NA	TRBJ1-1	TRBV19	TGTGCCAGTAGTGTTGACAGGGGGAAGTCTACTGAAGCTTTCTTT	CASSVDRGKSTEAFF
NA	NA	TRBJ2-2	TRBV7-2	TGTGCCAGCAGCTTATTCACAGGGAGTCCCACCGGGGAGCTGTTTTTT	CASSLFTGSPTGELFF
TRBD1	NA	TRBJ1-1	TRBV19	TGTGCCAGTAGTCCCTCGGGACAGGAGAACACTGAAGCTTTCTTT	CASSPSGQENTEAFF
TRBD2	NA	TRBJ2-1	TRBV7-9	TGTGCCAGCAGCCTCTACCGGGTAGCGGGGCTTTACAATGAGCAGTTCTTC	CASSLYRVAGLYNEQFF
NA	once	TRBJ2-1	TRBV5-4	TGTGCCAGCAGCTCGGGGAAGGCCGTTTGGGACACGGATTACAATGAGCAGTTCTTC	CASSSGKAVWDTDYNEQFF
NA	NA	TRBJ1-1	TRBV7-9	TGTGCCAGCAGCCGGGGTAGGGCCGACACTGAAGCTTTCTTT	CASSRGRADTEAFF
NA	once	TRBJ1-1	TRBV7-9	TGTGCCAGCAGCTTATCTCAGTCAGGTGAAGCTTTCTTT	CASSLSQSGEAFF
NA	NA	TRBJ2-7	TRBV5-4	TGTGCCAGCAGCTTGACTAGCAGCAGCTACGAGCAGTACTTC	CASSLTSSSYEQYF
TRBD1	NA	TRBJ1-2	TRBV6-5	TGTGCCAGCAGTTACCAGACAGGGTTTAAGAATGGCTACACCTTC	CASSYQTGFKNGYTF
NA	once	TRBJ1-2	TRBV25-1	TGTGCCAGCAGACCTCAGGGATTCGGTGGCTACACCTTC	CASRPQGFGGYTF
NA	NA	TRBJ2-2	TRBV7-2	TGTGCCAGCAGCGTCGGACAGCCTTTCACCGGGGAGCTGTTTTTT	CASSVGQPFTGELFF
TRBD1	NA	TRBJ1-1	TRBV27	TGTGCCAGCAGTAGACAGGGGGTGGAAGCTTTCTTT	CASSRQGVEAFF
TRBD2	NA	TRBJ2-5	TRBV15	TGTGCCACCAGCAGAGGGAGTTCTTGGCGGGGGGTGAGGGAGACCCAGTACTTC	CATSRGSSWRGVRETQYF
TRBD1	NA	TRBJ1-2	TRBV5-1	TGCGCCAGCAGCTTAGAGGGGCAGGGGGCTCAAGGCTACACCTTC	CASSLEGQGAQGYTF
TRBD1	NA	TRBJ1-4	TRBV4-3	TGCGCCAGCAGCCAAGTCACAGGGGGCGGTGAAAAACTGTTTTTT	CASSQVTGGGEKLFF
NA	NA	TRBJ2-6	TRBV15	TGTGCCACCAGCAGAGGAGCGTTCTCTGGGGCCAACGTCCTGACTTTC	CATSRGAFSGANVLTF
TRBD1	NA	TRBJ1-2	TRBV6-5	TGTGCCAGCAGCAAAGGGGGGACAGGGGGATATGGCTACACCTTC	CASSKGGTGGYGYTF
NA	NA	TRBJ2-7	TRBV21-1	TGTGCCAGCAAAGGAGTTGGGACAGGATTGTGTGAGCAGTACTTC	CASKGVGTGLCEQYF
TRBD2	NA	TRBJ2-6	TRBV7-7	TGTGCCAGCAGCTCCGGGGGGGAGCGGGGGGTCTCTGGGGCCAACGTCCTGACTTTC	CASSSGGERGVSGANVLTF
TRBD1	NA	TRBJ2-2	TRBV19	TGTGCCAGTATCTCGACAGGGGGCACCGGGGAGCTGTTTTTT	CASISTGGTGELFF